The 8 T cell receptor beta chains in this list originate from one sample, sequenced in a study of regulatory T cells in long-lasting Graves disease. Time point indicated: persistent/refractory GD, antithyroid drugs over 5 years with positive TRAb. Scientists built the TCR library using RNA that was extracted from PBMCs. Building of the TCR beta libraries involved iRepertoire HTBI primers and Arm-PCR of CDR3 regions. MiXCR was run by TCRdb on the multiplex PCR reads, yielding one entry per CDR3 protein. The sample has hundreds of thousands of distinct CDR3 sequences, about 32% seen once. Sequenced here: peripheral blood mononuclear cells (PBMCs), sampled when the disease was refractory, from a patient treated with antithyroid drugs. Source of these receptors: a female donor with Graves disease.

The chain joins TRBV27 to TRBJ1-1; perhaps TRBD1 as D (5 bases). Trimming pared 0 bases from V and 2 bases from J, leaving 10 bases between. Germline CDR1 MNHEY, CDR2 SMNVEV (reference sequence). The length of the CDR3 is 15 residues. The chain's CDR3 is CASSLSQGLNTEAFF. CDR3 DNA: TGTGCCAGCAGTTTATCCCAGGGACTCAACACTGAAGCTTTCTTT.

As concerns this clonotype: A read error may be the cause here, since a much bigger clone is one base away. The J gene is TRBJ1-5, the V gene TRBV6-2 or TRBV6-3, with TRBD1 identical over 8 bases. In germline, CDR1 is MNHEY, CDR2 SVGEGT. Trimming at V came to 6 bases and at J to 6 bases, leaving 4 bases not matched to a gene. The CDR3 is 13 amino acids. CDR3 DNA: TGTGCCAGCAGCCGGACAGGGCGTCAGCCCCAGCATTTT. This gives the protein CASSRTGRQPQHF.

This clonotype was counted between two and nine times. This sequence joins TRBV20-1 and TRBJ1-1, with D possibly TRBD1 on 5 matching bases. Trimming took 0 bases from V and 0 from J, leaving 11 bases between them. The CDR3 loop spans 15 amino acids. Per the germline V gene, CDR1 is DFQATT and CDR2 is SNEGSKA (reference sequence). The CDR3 sequence is CSARDFRGMNTEAFF. Written as DNA, the CDR3 is TGCAGTGCTAGAGATTTTAGGGGAATGAACACTGAAGCTTTCTTT.

This clonotype has a handful of counts. V and J are TRBV13 and TRBJ1-4; TRBD1 agrees at 7 bases. Germline-derived CDR1 and CDR2 are PRHDT and FYEKMQ (reference sequence). The CDR3 runs to 15 residues. The J segment lost 5 bases and the V segment lost 1 base, leaving 4 bases of the junction unmatched. CDR3 coding DNA: TGTGCCAGCAGCTTAGAGGGACAGCTGAATGAAAAACTGTTTTTT. This sequence encodes CASSLEGQLNEKLFF.

The chain links TRBV20-1 to TRBJ2-7; 7 bases are shared with TRBD1. CDR1 is DFQATT and CDR2 is SNEGSKA in the germline V gene (reference sequence). The V segment lost 5 bases and the J segment 0 bases; nucleotides outside the gene matches: 7. The CDR3 length is 14 residues. The CDR3 here is CSALTGVGSYEQYF. The CDR3 nucleotides read TGCAGTGCTTTAACAGGGGTAGGCTCCTACGAGCAGTACTTC.

Only a few counts were recorded for this clonotype. The chain employs TRBV11-2 and TRBJ2-7, with D perhaps given as TRBD1 or TRBD2 (5 bases each). The CDR3 has 15 amino acids. Trimming shortened V by 4 bases and J by 1 base, and 14 bases separated the two germline ends. Germline V lookup: CDR1 SGHAT, CDR2 FQNNGV. CDR3 amino acids: CASSSLRDHSYEQYF. As DNA, the CDR3 is TGTGCCAGCAGCTCTCTCCGGGACCATTCCTACGAGCAGTACTTC.

This clonotype was counted between two and nine times. The chain links TRBV30 to TRBJ2-7, with no clear D. The germline CDR1 and CDR2 sequences are GTSNPN and SVGIG (reference sequence). The V and J ends lost 2 bases and 0 bases respectively, with 5 bases between them. CDR3 length equals 12 residues. CDR3 in amino acids: CAWSLSSYEQYF. CDR3 coding DNA: TGTGCCTGGAGTTTGAGCTCCTACGAGCAGTACTTC.

As regards this clonotype: The junction and the germline gene differ at one end; a read error may be behind it. This chain links TRBV20-1 with TRBJ1-1, with D unclear. CDR1 is DFQATT, CDR2 SNEGSKA, per germline (reference sequence). This CDR3 contains 12 residues. CDR3 bases: TGCAGTGCTAACCAGTACAACACTGAAGCTTCCTTT. Translation: CSANQYNTEASF.